Listed below are T cell receptor beta chains from one sample, sequenced in a study of blood T cell repertoires in COVID-19. The protocol was immunoSEQ multiplex PCR, while the TCRdb copy is restricted to in-frame clones and leaves out a portion. The repertoire has over 150,000 clones, 75% to 95% of them found once; the top ten carry about 0.55%. Sequenced: peripheral blood. The receptor source for this set is a man aged 45-65 years with acute or convalescent COVID-19. Both conserved end residues are trimmed from each CDR3. Each record gives: V gene, J gene, CDR3 protein.

V gene: TRBV18
J gene: TRBJ2-1
CDR3 protein: ASSPGAGGPYEQF

V gene: TRBV20-1
J gene: TRBJ1-2
CDR3 protein: SASEGQGAVYGYT

V gene: TRBV6-6
J gene: TRBJ1-2
CDR3 protein: ASSPPVIQGNYGYT

V gene: TRBV5-6
J gene: TRBJ2-2
CDR3 protein: ASSFRYTGELF

V gene: TRBV10-3
J gene: TRBJ2-5
CDR3 protein: AISESNGRGSTETQY

V gene: TRBV2
J gene: TRBJ2-3
CDR3 protein: ASTPSREGKY

V gene: TRBV30
J gene: TRBJ2-5
CDR3 protein: AWREDRERETQY

V gene: TRBV6-6
J gene: TRBJ2-7
CDR3 protein: ASSFKQGPGEQY

V gene: TRBV19
J gene: TRBJ1-1
CDR3 protein: ASSIGGAVNTEAF

V gene: TRBV28
J gene: TRBJ2-2
CDR3 protein: ASSGQGAGTGELF

V gene: TRBV27
J gene: TRBJ1-5
CDR3 protein: ASSLLGQGSQPQH

V gene: TRBV10-3
J gene: TRBJ1-1
CDR3 protein: AAKRSRDTEAF

V gene: TRBV4-3
J gene: TRBJ1-4
CDR3 protein: ASSQTGDEKLF

V gene: TRBV28
J gene: TRBJ2-6
CDR3 protein: ASSQLGLAGTSGANVLT

V gene: TRBV19
J gene: TRBJ1-6
CDR3 protein: ASSKEPGQGYNSPLH

V gene: TRBV5-1
J gene: TRBJ1-1
CDR3 protein: ASSLSDWRNTEAF

V gene: TRBV7-2
J gene: TRBJ2-3
CDR3 protein: ASSLSGGTDTQY

V gene: TRBV24-1
J gene: TRBJ2-1
CDR3 protein: ATSDLTPSHYNEQF

V gene: TRBV28
J gene: TRBJ2-7
CDR3 protein: ASRALARGTHEQY

V gene: TRBV7-9
J gene: TRBJ2-5
CDR3 protein: ASSRGGVQETQY

V gene: TRBV2
J gene: TRBJ2-5
CDR3 protein: ASSTGEEETQY

V gene: TRBV4-1
J gene: TRBJ1-1
CDR3 protein: ASSQADRGYTEAF

V gene: TRBV7-9
J gene: TRBJ2-1
CDR3 protein: ASSLQDYNEQF

V gene: TRBV9
J gene: TRBJ2-5
CDR3 protein: ASSVGEYLAETQY

V gene: TRBV27
J gene: TRBJ2-2
CDR3 protein: ASSLSGLAGGNTGELF

V gene: TRBV7-9
J gene: TRBJ1-1
CDR3 protein: ASSLTDRNTEAF

V gene: TRBV19
J gene: TRBJ1-5
CDR3 protein: ASSYRDSNQPQH

V gene: TRBV5-1
J gene: TRBJ2-5
CDR3 protein: ASSLGTAQETQY

V gene: TRBV11-2
J gene: TRBJ1-2
CDR3 protein: ASSLSPSNYGYT

V gene: TRBV19
J gene: TRBJ2-7
CDR3 protein: ASSSRTSGTTYEQY

V gene: TRBV24-1
J gene: TRBJ2-1
CDR3 protein: ATSVTVGGRGSSYNEQF

V gene: TRBV4-1
J gene: TRBJ1-4
CDR3 protein: ASSQDPRGAHEKLF

V gene: TRBV7-9
J gene: TRBJ2-5
CDR3 protein: ASSRTTGGWETQY

V gene: TRBV29-1
J gene: TRBJ1-6
CDR3 protein: SVAWDSENSPLH

V gene: TRBV7-2
J gene: TRBJ1-6
CDR3 protein: ASSVQGNSPLH

V gene: TRBV5-4
J gene: TRBJ2-5
CDR3 protein: ASSVGQQETQY

V gene: TRBV24-1
J gene: TRBJ2-7
CDR3 protein: ATSATGREYEQY

V gene: TRBV4-3
J gene: TRBJ2-1
CDR3 protein: ASSLRTGSYNEQF

V gene: TRBV9
J gene: TRBJ2-5
CDR3 protein: ASSVAYQETQY

V gene: TRBV29-1
J gene: TRBJ1-4
CDR3 protein: SFRAAGEGEKLF

V gene: TRBV16
J gene: TRBJ1-2
CDR3 protein: ASSQSTGPYGYT

V gene: TRBV2
J gene: TRBJ2-2
CDR3 protein: ASTVGAGDTGELF

V gene: TRBV18
J gene: TRBJ2-5
CDR3 protein: ASSLWTGDQETQY

V gene: TRBV18
J gene: TRBJ1-2
CDR3 protein: ASSPREGDGYT

V gene: TRBV27
J gene: TRBJ1-6
CDR3 protein: ATLPGGAIMNSPLH

V gene: TRBV4-1
J gene: TRBJ2-3
CDR3 protein: ASSQDSRVPDTQY

V gene: TRBV28
J gene: TRBJ2-5
CDR3 protein: ASSPGTSGGGKTQY